This T cell receptor (beta chain) was sequenced for a study of early T cells in non-severe SARS-CoV-2 infection. Across the whole study: The input, bulk RNA from unsorted whole blood, was sequenced, and chains were unpaired. Study observations and caveats: CD4 and private specificities were missed by VDJdb matching, which favored anti-spike CD8 responses.

Each cDNA molecule carried a unique molecular identifier. MiXCR was run by TCRdb on the 5' RACE reads, yielding one entry per CDR3 protein. Among some 53,000 distinct CDR3 sequences listed, around 8% were seen once. The CDR3 is 18 amino acids. Looked up from germline, CDR1 is KGHDR and CDR2 is SFDVKD. After removal of 4 bases from V and 0 bases from J, the junction contained 10 bases not matched to a gene. This clonotype showed up many times. Its antigen is not known. Material: whole blood. This receptor was obtained from an adult who was a healthcare worker with PCR-confirmed SARS-CoV-2 infection or an uninfected control (not recorded which). V gene TRBV24-1 combines with J gene TRBJ2-2; 7 bases are a match to TRBD1. In DNA form, the CDR3 reads TGTGCCACCAGTGAGGGGACAGTTCTGTTCGCGAACACCGGGGAGCTGTTTTTT. Amino acids: CATSEGTVLFANTGELFF.